This T cell receptor beta chain was captured in a study of tumor and adjacent non-tumor tissue in lung cancer. Study summary: The cohort had about a dozen adenocarcinoma, a couple of squamous cell and 1 small cell patients. On average, productive TCRbeta reads reached roughly 3.9 million per sample.

Overall study findings and caveats: Significantly higher TCR diversity was found in tumor than normal lung. In normal lung, the top 100 clones were significantly more dominant than in tumor.

Points on this clonotype: As yet, its antigen is unknown. The conserved closing phenylalanine or tryptophan is absent in this CDR3, likely reflecting a read error.

RNA was extracted from bulk tissue without any cell sorting. Distant lung tissue was collected more than 3 cm away from the tumor edge. TCRbeta libraries were built with three rounds of nested PCR, modified from ARM-PCR. In TCRdb, the multiplex PCR reads were re-called with MiXCR into one record per CDR3 protein. The sample lists almost 75,000 distinct CDR3 sequences; roughly 70% were seen once. The sample was distant non-tumor lung tissue. The source of this sequence is a woman between 50 and 59 years old with non-small cell lung cancer.

In DNA, the CDR3 is TGTGCCACGGCCGCCGGGGGGTCCTACAATGAGCAGTTCCTC. Encoded protein: CATAAGGSYNEQFL. This chain connects TRBV10-3 to TRBJ2-1; TRBD2 aligns across 7 bases. V lost 10 bases and J lost 1; bases outside the gene matches: 7. The germline V gene has CDR1 ENHRY and CDR2 SYGVKD. The CDR3 sequence is 14 residues long.